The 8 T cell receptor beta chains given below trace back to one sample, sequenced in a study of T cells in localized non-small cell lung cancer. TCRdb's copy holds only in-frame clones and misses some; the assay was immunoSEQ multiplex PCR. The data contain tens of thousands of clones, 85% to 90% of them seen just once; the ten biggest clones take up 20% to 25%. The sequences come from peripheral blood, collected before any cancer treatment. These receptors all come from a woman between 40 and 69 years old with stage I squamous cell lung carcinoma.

The CDR3 DNA sequence: TGCGCCAGCAGCAGCGGGGGGCGAACCTACGAGCAGTACTTC. It yields the protein CASSSGGRTYEQYF. The chain joins TRBV5-1 to TRBJ2-7; the match to TRBD2 covers 9 bases. Germline assignment: CDR1 SGHRS and CDR2 YFSETQ. The V gene end was trimmed by 4 bases and the J gene end by 2 bases; junction bases not matched to a gene: 4. This CDR3 has 14 amino acids.

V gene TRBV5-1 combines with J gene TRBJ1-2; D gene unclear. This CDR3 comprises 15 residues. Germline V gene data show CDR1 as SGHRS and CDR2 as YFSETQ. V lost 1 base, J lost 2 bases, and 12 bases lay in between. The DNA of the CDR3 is TGCGCCAGCAGCTTGTTGGTAGGTTCCAACTATGGCTACACCTTC. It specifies CASSLLVGSNYGYTF.

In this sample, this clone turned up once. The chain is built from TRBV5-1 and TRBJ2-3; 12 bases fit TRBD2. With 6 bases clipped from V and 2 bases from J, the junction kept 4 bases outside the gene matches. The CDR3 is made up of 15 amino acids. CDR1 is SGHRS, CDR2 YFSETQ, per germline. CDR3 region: CASMGTSGLTDTQYF. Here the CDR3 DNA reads TGCGCCAGCATGGGGACTAGCGGGCTCACAGATACGCAGTATTTT.

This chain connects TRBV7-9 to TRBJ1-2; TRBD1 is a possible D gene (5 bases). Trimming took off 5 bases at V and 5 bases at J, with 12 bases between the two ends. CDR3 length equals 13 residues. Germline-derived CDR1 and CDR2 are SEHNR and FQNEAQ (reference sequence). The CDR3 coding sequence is TGTGCCAGCAGCCGCGGGACGGTGTATGGCTACACCTTC. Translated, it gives CASSRGTVYGYTF.

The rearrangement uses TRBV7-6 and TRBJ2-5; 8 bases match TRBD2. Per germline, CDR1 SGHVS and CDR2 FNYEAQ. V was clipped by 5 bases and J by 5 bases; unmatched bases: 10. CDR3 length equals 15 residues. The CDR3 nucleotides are TGTGCCAGCAGCAGGGAACTAGCGGTTCACGAGACCCAGTACTTC. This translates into CASSRELAVHETQYF.

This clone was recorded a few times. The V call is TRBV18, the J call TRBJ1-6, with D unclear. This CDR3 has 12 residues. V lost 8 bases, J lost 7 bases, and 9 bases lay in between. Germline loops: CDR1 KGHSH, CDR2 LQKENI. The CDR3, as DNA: TGTGCCAGCCGTGAAGGGAATTCACCCCTCCACTTT. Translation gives CASREGNSPLHF.

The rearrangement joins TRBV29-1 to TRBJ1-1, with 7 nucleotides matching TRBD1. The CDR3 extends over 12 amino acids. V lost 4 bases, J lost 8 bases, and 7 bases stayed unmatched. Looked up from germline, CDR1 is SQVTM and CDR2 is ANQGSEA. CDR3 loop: CSVGQGWGEAFF. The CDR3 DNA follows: TGCAGCGTTGGACAGGGCTGGGGGGAAGCTTTCTTT.

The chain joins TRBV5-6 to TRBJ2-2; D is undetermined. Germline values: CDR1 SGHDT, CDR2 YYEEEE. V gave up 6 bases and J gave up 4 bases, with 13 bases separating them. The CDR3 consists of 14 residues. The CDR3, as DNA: TGTGCCAGCATGAGACCTCTGGCCACCGGGGAGCTGTTTTTT. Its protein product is CASMRPLATGELFF.